This T cell receptor beta chain was documented in a study of T cells after yellow fever vaccination. In making TCR cDNA, 5'RACE template switching added a universal primer site and UMIs to it. MiXCR was run by TCRdb on the 5' RACE reads, yielding one entry per CDR3 protein. This repertoire shows around 65,000 distinct CDR3 sequences, 5% to 6.5% found once; its top ten account for about 2%. This clonotype was detected ten times or more. Its antigen is not identified. The CDR3 has 16 residues. The V gene end was trimmed by 7 bases and the J gene end by 4 bases; junction bases not matched to a gene: 12. Study-level results: Of the clonotypes, a small share occurred in both CD4 and CD8 compartments.

This rearrangement joins TRBV12-3 or TRBV12-4 to TRBJ2-2; TRBD1 matches at 7 bases. This sequence originates from a man between 18 and 29 years old who received the YFV17D yellow fever vaccine. The source material was CD4+ T cells sorted from PBMCs, sampled about 2 weeks after the first yellow fever vaccination. The CDR3 here is CASNLIQGSGTGELFF. The CDR3 bases are TGTGCCAGCAACCTCATACAGGGGTCGGGCACCGGGGAGCTGTTTTTT.